This T cell receptor (beta chain) stems from a study of a mutant IDH1 vaccine in newly diagnosed glioma. The wider study: Every participant had undergone radiotherapy, temozolomide, or both before, and most underwent both.

Sequencing used immunoSEQ multiplex PCR; TCRdb keeps in-frame clones, though not all of them. The repertoire includes around 15,000 clones, about 80% of them detected once, and 9% to 10% sits in the top ten. This clone was detected a few times. Trimming removed 3 bases at V and 0 bases at J, with 10 bases between. This CDR3 has 15 amino acids. Germline loops: CDR1 SGHDT, CDR2 YYEEEE. Time point reported: baseline, week 1 (first vaccination visit). Treatment of the sample: pre-vaccination baseline after standard-of-care therapy. The chain couples TRBV5-6 to TRBJ2-4, with D unresolved. This TCR was sampled from a man between 40 and 49 years old with glioma. This specimen was PBMCs, taken from a glioma patient treated with radiotherapy, temozolomide or both. The chain's CDR3 is CASSSGSIAKNIQYF. DNA of the CDR3: TGTGCCAGCAGCTCTGGGTCCATAGCCAAAAACATTCAGTACTTC.